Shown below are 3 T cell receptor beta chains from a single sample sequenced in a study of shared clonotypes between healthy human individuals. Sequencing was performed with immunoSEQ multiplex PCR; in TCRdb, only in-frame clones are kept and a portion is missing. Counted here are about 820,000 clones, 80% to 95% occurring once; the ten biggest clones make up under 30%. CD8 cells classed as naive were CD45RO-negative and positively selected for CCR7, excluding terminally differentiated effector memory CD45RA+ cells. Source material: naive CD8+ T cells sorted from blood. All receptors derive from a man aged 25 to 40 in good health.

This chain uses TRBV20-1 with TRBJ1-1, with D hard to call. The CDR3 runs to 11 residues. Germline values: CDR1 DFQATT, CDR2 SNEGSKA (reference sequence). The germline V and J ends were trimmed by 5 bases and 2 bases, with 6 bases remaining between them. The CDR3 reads CSAFVNTEAFF. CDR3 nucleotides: TGCAGTGCTTTCGTAAACACTGAAGCTTTCTTT.

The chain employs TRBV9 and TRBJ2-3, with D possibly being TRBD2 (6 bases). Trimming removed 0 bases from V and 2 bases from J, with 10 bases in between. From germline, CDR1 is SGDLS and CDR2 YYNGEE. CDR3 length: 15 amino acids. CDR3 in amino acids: CASSVETSNTDTQYF. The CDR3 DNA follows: TGTGCCAGCAGCGTAGAAACTAGCAACACAGATACGCAGTATTTT.

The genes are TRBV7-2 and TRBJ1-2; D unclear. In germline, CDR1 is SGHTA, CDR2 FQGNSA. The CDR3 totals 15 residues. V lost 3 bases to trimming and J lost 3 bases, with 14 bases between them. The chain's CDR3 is CASSFAGLSDYGYTF. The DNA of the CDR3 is TGTGCCAGCAGCTTTGCGGGGTTGTCTGACTATGGCTACACCTTC.